Listed below are T cell receptor beta chains from one sample, sequenced in a study of early T cells in non-severe SARS-CoV-2 infection. TCRdb ran MiXCR on the 5' RACE reads and lists one entry per CDR3 protein. The repertoire consists of about 60,000 distinct CDR3 sequences, with approximately 10% occurring once and the leading ten covering 3.2%. Material for sequencing was whole blood. The receptors shown here come from an adult who was a healthcare worker with PCR-confirmed SARS-CoV-2 infection or an uninfected control (not recorded which). Each CDR3 is given with its conserved first and last residue. Fields, in order: CDR3 protein, CDR3 DNA, V gene, clone size, CDR3 length, D gene, J gene. D genes are given only for firm matches. Rows may omit the clone size; those that give it use once, few, many or a size class.

CASSVGGEDTQYF	TGTGCCAGCAGCGTAGGAGGTGAAGATACGCAGTATTTT	TRBV9	few	13	-	TRBJ2-3
CSATSSADSTDTQYF	TGCAGTGCTACCTCCTCGGCGGATAGCACAGATACGCAGTATTTT	TRBV20-1	few	15	-	TRBJ2-3
CASSLGVGRVLGDTQYF	TGTGCCAGCAGCTTAGGAGTAGGGCGGGTCTTAGGGGATACGCAGTATTTT	TRBV7-2	many	17	-	TRBJ2-3
CASSIGQGQETQYF	TGTGCCAGCAGCATTGGACAGGGACAAGAGACCCAGTACTTC	TRBV5-4	-	14	TRBD1	TRBJ2-5
CASSQVRTGGKRKQYF	TGTGCCAGCAGCCAAGTAAGGACAGGGGGCAAACGGAAGCAGTACTTC	TRBV14	few	16	TRBD1	TRBJ2-7
CASSPGLAAAASSTDTQYF	TGTGCCAGCAGTCCGGGACTAGCGGCCGCGGCGTCTAGCACAGATACGCAGTATTTT	TRBV25-1	many	19	TRBD2	TRBJ2-3
CASSLRSGASTDTQYF	TGTGCCAGCAGCCTACGTAGCGGAGCTAGCACAGATACGCAGTATTTT	TRBV7-8	many	16	-	TRBJ2-3
CASRRTGYSNQPQHF	TGTGCCAGCAGAAGGACAGGGTATAGCAATCAGCCCCAGCATTTT	TRBV28	many	15	TRBD1	TRBJ1-5
CASSRKDGTSGTDEQFF	TGTGCCAGCAGCCGAAAGGACGGGACTAGCGGGACAGATGAGCAGTTCTTC	TRBV4-2	many	17	TRBD2	TRBJ2-1
CASSYPGTASRGIQYF	TGTGCCAGCAGTTACCCCGGGACAGCCTCTAGAGGGATTCAGTACTTC	TRBV28	-	16	TRBD1	TRBJ2-4
CASSEGLAGAHYEQYF	TGTGCCAGCAGCGAGGGACTAGCGGGAGCCCACTACGAGCAGTACTTC	TRBV5-4	few	16	TRBD2	TRBJ2-7
CASSYSIQTYGYTF	TGTGCCAGCAGTTACTCGATACAAACTTATGGCTACACCTTC	TRBV6-2/TRBV6-3	-	14	-	TRBJ1-2
CSARGLAGTDEQFF	TGCAGTGCTAGAGGACTAGCGGGAACGGATGAGCAGTTCTTC	TRBV20-1	-	14	TRBD2	TRBJ2-1
CASSLDMASAYF	TGTGCCAGCAGCTTGGACATGGCTAGTGCGTACTTC	TRBV5-4	many	12	-	TRBJ2-5
CSVLGTDNEQFF	TGCAGCGTCCTAGGGACAGACAATGAGCAGTTCTTC	TRBV29-1	-	12	TRBD1	TRBJ2-1
CASSFLPNTGELFF	TGTGCCAGCAGTTTTTTGCCGAACACCGGGGAGCTGTTTTTT	TRBV28	few	14	-	TRBJ2-2